Each of the 2 T cell receptor beta chains below was sequenced from the same sample in a study of T cells of healthy individuals. One entry per CDR3 protein, called by TCRdb with MiXCR from the 5' RACE reads. The sample has some 69,000 distinct CDR3 sequences; around 15% are singletons. These receptors all stem from a human donor in good health.

This clonotype was found many times. The rearrangement joins TRBV14 to TRBJ2-5; 15 positions match TRBD2. V trimming: 3 bases; J trimming: 5 bases; junction bases outside the gene matches: 4. Germline-derived CDR1 and CDR2 are SGHDN and FVKESK. The CDR3 totals 16 residues. In DNA form, the CDR3 reads TGTGCCAGCAGCCAGAATGGACTAGCGGGGGGGGAGACCCAGTACTTC. Amino acid sequence: CASSQNGLAGGETQYF.

This clonotype was seen repeatedly, ten times or more. The chain combines TRBV20-1 with TRBJ2-4; the D gene is possibly TRBD1 (6 bases). Trimming removed 0 bases at V and 1 base at J, with 13 bases between. The CDR3 is 16 residues long. Germline V gene data show CDR1 as DFQATT and CDR2 as SNEGSKA (reference sequence). The CDR3 nucleotides read TGCAGTGCTAGAGATAATGGGGGCATGGCCAAAAACATTCAGTACTTC. This codes for CSARDNGGMAKNIQYF.